The following is a T cell receptor beta chain sequence with its context. Its antigen is currently unknown. This record belongs to a study of T cell repertoires in cytomegalovirus infection. Whole-study context: An indication of both CMV infection and matching HLA type came from public TCR beta signatures. Overall study findings and caveats: The response measured ex vivo was dominated by TCR beta clonotypes (HLA-C-restricted and CMV-specific). The cumulative frequency of public TCR beta families identified carriers of CMV plus the relevant HLA.

TCRdb independently ran MiXCR on the reads; one entry per CDR3 protein. Found here are approximately 990,000 distinct CDR3 sequences, less than 40% of them singletons; the top ten hold about an eighth. The CDR3 contains 13 residues. The junction had 3 bases not matched to a gene; V was cut back by 0 bases and J by 10 bases. Looked up from germline, CDR1 is DFQATT and CDR2 is SNEGSKA (reference sequence). The sample here was cultured CD8+ T cells from PBMCs, taken from culture after CMV antigen stimulation. This sequence was found in a human donor in good health (CMV status not recorded). Some clones in this sample may be carry-over from other donors' samples. The chain recombines TRBV20-1 with TRBJ2-1, with 10 bases identical to TRBD2. The CDR3 DNA follows: TGCAGTGCTAGAGATAAACTAGCGGGGGAGCAGTTCTTC. Its protein product is CSARDKLAGEQFF.